Listed below are T cell receptor beta chains from one sample, sequenced in a study of T cell responses to AZD1222 COVID-19 vaccine. Sequencing was performed with immunoSEQ multiplex PCR; in TCRdb, only in-frame clones are kept and a portion is missing. The table has some 99,000 clones, about nine tenths seen once. The sequences come from peripheral blood, collected on day 0 of AZD1222 vaccination. The receptor source for this set is an adult in good health. Each CDR3 is given with its conserved first and last residue. Size values are once, few and many counts, or a class for expanded clones, and some rows have none.

abundance	v_gene	CDR3aa
.	TRBV6-5	CASSTPGPTTGGYTF
.	TRBV30	CAWSPQGDSPLHF
.	TRBV7-8	CASSFVPHRPYEQYF
once	TRBV6-5	CASSRNGDSNQPQHF
.	TRBV28	CASRDGGEDEKLFF
.	TRBV2	CASSGTGRYEQYF
.	TRBV12-2	CASVHTDTQYF
.	TRBV18	CASSPEGTTSYYGYTF
.	TRBV19	CASTSLTSGRVDTQYF
.	TRBV27	CASSSDRAAKQYF
.	TRBV6-5	CASSRDRVGYEQYF
.	TRBV28	CASRQTGAISNQPQHF
once	TRBV6-2/TRBV6-3	CASSYLRNMNTEAFF
.	TRBV2	CASSASGTGDHEQFF
.	TRBV10-2	CASSLRTSGNEQFF
.	TRBV6-1	CASSELWPPAPDNQPQHF
once	TRBV7-8	CASSLGGGGAQETQYF
.	TRBV7-9	CASSPGTDTQYF
.	TRBV28	CASTTGFAYEQYF
.	TRBV6-5	CASSYGQGPTEAFF
few	TRBV6-5	CASSPGGNTIYF
.	TRBV7-3	CASSVDRNTEAFF
.	TRBV6-5	CASSYSRSGGYTF
.	TRBV25-1	CASSESGTDYNEQFF
.	TRBV5-1	CASSLGLREYSPLHF
.	TRBV20-1	CSASQGFDNSPLHF
.	TRBV1	CTSSQDPQGAHIDEAFF
.	TRBV5-1	CASSQTGTSPLQNEYF
.	TRBV7-9	CASSPQDYGYTF
.	TRBV2	CASSESFSTDTQYF
.	TRBV19	CASRTDLNPTGELFF
.	TRBV10-2	CASSVDRGVSNQPQHF
.	TRBV7-8	CASRSRGLNEQFF
.	TRBV4-3	CASSQDRLGLQETQYF
.	TRBV10-3	CAISPGRGRGRGTDTQYF
.	TRBV28	CASFSGGNGKNIQYF
.	TRBV7-6	CASSQNRGQNNSPLHF
.	TRBV6-5	CASSQTGGAGELFF
.	TRBV24-1	CATSDFREGYTDTQYF
.	TRBV11-3	CASSLVRGPEQFF
.	TRBV19	CASSRRGGDQPQHF
.	TRBV5-1	CASTGPTNYNEQFF
.	TRBV5-5	CASSLRDPRNTGELFF
.	TRBV11-1	CASSAGQHSPLHF
.	TRBV10-3	CAISEGGTNEKLFF
.	TRBV28	CAETPYEQYF
.	TRBV7-3	CASSFAFAGGYNEQFF
.	TRBV4-1	CASSQGALETQYF
once	TRBV2	CAASGEGRLYNSPLHF
.	TRBV6-5	CASSPRDSNQPQHF
.	TRBV28	CASSPGTPSYEQYF
.	TRBV6-5	CASRGTGVLNTEAFF
.	TRBV28	CASSSPGGSGYTF
.	TRBV19	CASSIENSKGSPLHF
.	TRBV5-1	CASSLEGWRAFF